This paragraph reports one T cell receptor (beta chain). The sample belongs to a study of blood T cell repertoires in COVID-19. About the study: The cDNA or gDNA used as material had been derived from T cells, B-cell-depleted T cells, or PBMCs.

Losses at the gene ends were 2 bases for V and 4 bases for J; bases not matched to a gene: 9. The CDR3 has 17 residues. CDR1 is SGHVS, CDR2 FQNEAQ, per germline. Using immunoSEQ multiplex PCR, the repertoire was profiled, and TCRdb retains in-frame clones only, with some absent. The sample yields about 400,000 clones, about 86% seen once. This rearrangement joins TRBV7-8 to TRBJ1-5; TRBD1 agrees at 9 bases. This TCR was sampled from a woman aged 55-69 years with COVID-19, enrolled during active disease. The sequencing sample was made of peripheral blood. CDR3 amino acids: CASSLYARGTGNQPQHF. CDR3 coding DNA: TGTGCCAGCAGCTTATACGCCAGGGGGACAGGGAATCAGCCCCAGCATTTT.